This T cell receptor (beta chain) was profiled in a study of cytomegalovirus exposure and HLA in healthy donors. Overall study findings and caveats: HLA alleles showed associations with about 17,000 TCR beta sequences in a later analysis, at a 0.05 false discovery rate.

With 60 Vbeta and 13 Jbeta primers, the PCR was carried out. The repertoire was sequenced with immunoSEQ multiplex PCR; TCRdb's copy has only in-frame clones and lacks some. Seen here are some 91,000 clones, over 75% observed once, and the top ten hold around 3.4%. Points on this clone: Its specificity is not known.

V was cut by 0 bases and J by 4 bases, with 7 bases left in between. The CDR3 runs 13 residues. Germline-derived CDR1 and CDR2 are SGHDT and YYEEEE. Sequenced material: PBMCs. This TCR came from a man in his forties or fifties in good health and CMV-seronegative. The chain is built from TRBV5-6 and TRBJ2-5, with D unresolved. Here the CDR3 DNA reads TGTGCCAGCAGCTTGGGTCGTCGAGAGACCCAGTACTTC. Its translation: CASSLGRRETQYF.